Following are 29 T cell receptor beta chains from one sample sequenced in a study of blood T cells in healthy people across ages. With a J-beta primer mix and a sample-barcoded 5' primer, a second PCR ran about 7 to 12 cycles. Via MiXCR, TCRdb re-called the 5' RACE reads, giving one row per CDR3 protein. The data hold about 1.7 million distinct CDR3 sequences, with 28% observed a single time. The specimen sequenced was blood. The origin of the receptors is a woman aged 25 to 45 in good health.

The V gene is TRBV28, the J gene TRBJ2-5; TRBD1 is a possible D gene (6 bases). Deletions cut 8 bases from V and 11 bases from J, with 18 bases between. This CDR3 contains 12 residues. The germline V gene has CDR1 MDHEN and CDR2 SYDVKM. This chain's CDR3 is CASETFRGEQYF. CDR3 DNA: TGTGCCAGCGAGACCTTCAGGGGTGAGCAGTACTTC.

This chain uses TRBV27 with TRBJ1-2; TRBD1 is a possible D gene (6 bases). The CDR3 covers 14 residues. Trimming left V 9 bases short and J 5 bases short, with 19 bases between. CDR1 is MNHEY and CDR2 is SMNVEV in the germline V gene (reference sequence). The CDR3 is CARLTDGGGYGYTF. CDR3 bases: TGTGCCAGGTTGACTGACGGGGGCGGGTATGGCTACACCTTC.

The chain uses TRBV20-1 and TRBJ2-3; D tentatively reads TRBD1 or TRBD2 (5 bases each). CDR3 size: 13 residues. V shed 5 bases and J shed 3 bases, with 12 bases lying between them. From germline, CDR1 is DFQATT and CDR2 SNEGSKA (reference sequence). The CDR3 protein is CSAGALGTDTQYF. The CDR3 DNA follows: TGCAGTGCTGGGGCACTAGGTACAGATACGCAGTATTTT.

This rearrangement joins TRBV4-1 to TRBJ2-1; D remains ambiguous. The CDR3 sequence is 14 residues long. The V end was cut by 0 bases, the J end by 7 bases, with 10 bases between. Germline assignment: CDR1 MGHRA and CDR2 YSYEKL. The CDR3 loop reads CASSQESPRNEQFF. The CDR3 DNA is TGCGCCAGCAGCCAAGAGTCCCCCAGGAATGAGCAGTTCTTC.

The chain employs TRBV6-1 and TRBJ1-1; tentative D call: TRBD1 (6 bases). V shed 7 bases and J shed 6 bases, with 15 bases lying between them. CDR3 size: 13 residues. Germline V gene lookup returns CDR1 MNHNS and CDR2 SASEGT. The CDR3 DNA reads TGTGCCAGCATCCTTACAGGGCCCTCTGAAGCTTTCTTT. Translating it yields CASILTGPSEAFF.

J is TRBJ1-2 and V is TRBV25-1, with a possible D match to TRBD1 (5 bases). The germline V gene encodes CDR1 MGHDK and CDR2 SYGVNS. There are 14 residues in the CDR3. V lost 2 bases and J lost 5, with 12 bases in between. This chain's CDR3 is CASSEIGAAYGYTF. For the CDR3, the DNA is TGTGCCAGCAGTGAAATCGGGGCAGCTTATGGCTACACCTTC.

This clonotype was detected only a few times. The J gene is TRBJ1-2, the V gene TRBV20-1; 9 positions match TRBD1. The germline CDR1 and CDR2 sequences are DFQATT and SNEGSKA (reference sequence). This CDR3 is built from 15 residues. J lost 5 bases, V lost 2 bases, and 9 bases had no gene match. The CDR3 loop reads CSARKRTGEAYGYTF. The CDR3 nucleotides are TGCAGTGCTAGAAAACGGACAGGGGAGGCGTATGGCTACACCTTC.

The V call is TRBV20-1, the J call TRBJ2-3; D call uncertain. This CDR3 has 13 amino acids. V lost 6 bases to trimming and J lost 3 bases, with 13 bases between them. CDR1 and CDR2 (germline): DFQATT, SNEGSKA (reference sequence). As DNA, the CDR3 is TGCAGTGCAGGCGGAACGGGTACAGATACGCAGTATTTT. The encoded protein is CSAGGTGTDTQYF.

In its sample, this clonotype was seen many times. The chain couples TRBV20-1 to TRBJ2-6, with 7 bases lining up with TRBD2. Germline assignment: CDR1 DFQATT and CDR2 SNEGSKA (reference sequence). The CDR3 length is 16 residues. Trimming at V came to 0 bases and at J to 2 bases, leaving 4 bases not matched to a gene. Here the CDR3 DNA reads TGCAGTGCTAGAGATTGGGGGGGAGCTGGGGCCAACGTCCTGACTTTC. Translated, it gives CSARDWGGAGANVLTF.

This chain links TRBV20-1 with TRBJ2-5; D uncertain. The CDR3 length is 10 residues. Between the trimmed V and J ends, which lost 6 bases and 4 bases, there was a span of 6 bases. Germline CDR1 DFQATT, CDR2 SNEGSKA (reference sequence). For the CDR3, the DNA is TGCAGTGCCAATAGAGAGACCCAGTACTTC. Translating it yields CSANRETQYF.

The table lists this clonotype with many counts. The CDR3: CASGGGQGTYEQYF. In DNA, the CDR3 is TGTGCCAGCGGAGGGGGACAGGGAACCTACGAGCAGTACTTC. The J gene is TRBJ2-7, the V gene TRBV28; 9 bases map to TRBD1. The CDR3 is 14 residues long. The junction had 7 bases not matched to a gene; V was cut back by 8 bases and J by 2 bases. The germline gives CDR1 MDHEN, CDR2 SYDVKM.

This clonotype has more than one count but fewer than ten. The chain couples TRBV20-1 to TRBJ2-3; unclear D gene. The V gene lost 3 bases and the J gene lost 10 bases, with 11 bases spanning the gap. In germline, CDR1 is DFQATT, CDR2 SNEGSKA (reference sequence). The CDR3 loop spans 11 amino acids. CDR3 region: CSASESRAQYF. CDR3 in DNA: TGCAGTGCTAGTGAAAGCCGTGCGCAGTATTTT.

The chain combines TRBV5-1 with TRBJ1-2, with TRBD1 matching over 8 bases. Germline V lookup: CDR1 SGHRS, CDR2 YFSETQ. The CDR3 runs 16 residues. V dropped 4 bases and J dropped 0; count of bases not matched to a gene: 8. CDR3 DNA: TGCGCCAGCAGCAGAGGGGACAGGACCTCTAACTATGGCTACACCTTC. Translation gives CASSRGDRTSNYGYTF.

This clonotype was found a few times. The chain carries TRBV12-3 or TRBV12-4 and TRBJ2-1; 11 bases align to TRBD2. The trim removed 5 bases at V and 10 bases at J, leaving 4 bases unmatched. The CDR3 totals 13 residues. The CDR3 is CASSPGLAAEQFF. CDR3 bases: TGTGCCAGCAGTCCGGGACTAGCGGCAGAGCAGTTCTTC.

This clonotype has more than one count but fewer than ten. The chain carries TRBV29-1 and TRBJ1-4; D remains ambiguous. The germline V gene has CDR1 SQVTM and CDR2 ANQGSEA. This CDR3 comprises 11 residues. Trimming took 7 bases from V and 7 from J, leaving 10 bases between them. CDR3: CSATWPEKLFF. The CDR3 nucleotides are TGCAGCGCGACCTGGCCTGAAAAACTGTTTTTT.

Only a few counts were recorded for this clonotype. The chain uses TRBV30 and TRBJ2-7; 14 nucleotides agree with TRBD2. Germline V gene sequence: CDR1 GTSNPN, CDR2 SVGIG (reference sequence). V was clipped by 2 bases and J by 4 bases; unmatched bases: 10. This CDR3 has 17 residues. CDR3 in amino acids: CAWSSKQGLAGAYEQYF. The CDR3 DNA sequence: TGTGCCTGGAGTTCCAAACAGGGACTAGCGGGAGCTTACGAGCAGTACTTC.

This clonotype showed up just once. At one of its ends the junction is not consistent with the germline gene, which may arise from a read error. V is TRBV30 and J is TRBJ2-5; D not resolved. The CDR3 covers 13 residues. Germline assignment: CDR1 GTSNPN and CDR2 SVGIG (reference sequence). The chain's CDR3 is CSWNGRSAETQYF. Written as DNA, the CDR3 is TGTTCCTGGAACGGAAGATCAGCAGAGACCCAGTACTTC.

This clonotype was observed at least ten times. V is TRBV27 and J is TRBJ2-7; 9 bases line up with TRBD2. V was pared by 6 bases and J by 3 bases, with 6 bases of the junction left unmatched. This CDR3 is 14 amino acids long. Germline V gene lookup returns CDR1 MNHEY and CDR2 SMNVEV (reference sequence). Written as DNA, the CDR3 is TGTGCCAGCAGCCTAAGAGCGGGGGGCTACGAGCAGTACTTC. It yields the protein CASSLRAGGYEQYF.

This clonotype appeared once. A read error may account for a junction end that differs from germline. The chain recombines TRBV4-1 with TRBJ2-1; maybe TRBD2 (5 bases). Germline CDR1 is MGHRA and CDR2 is YSYEKL. The CDR3 runs to 17 residues. The CDR3 DNA sequence: TGCGTCAGCAGCCACACCGGGGAGCCCAGCTCCTACAATGAGCAGTTCTTC. Protein: CVSSHTGEPSSYNEQFF.

At least ten counts were recorded for this clonotype. V is TRBV6-1 and J is TRBJ2-7; D call uncertain. This CDR3 is built from 11 residues. The germline V gene has CDR1 MNHNS and CDR2 SASEGT. Trimming took off 7 bases at V and 1 base at J, with 5 bases between the two ends. CDR3 sequence (DNA): TGTGCCAGCATGAGGTCCTACGAGCAGTACTTC. Its translation is CASMRSYEQYF.

The gene calls are TRBV27 and TRBJ2-7, with 9 bases lining up with TRBD2. This CDR3 has 16 amino acids. CDR1 is MNHEY and CDR2 is SMNVEV in the germline V gene (reference sequence). Trimming took 5 bases from V and 4 from J; bases not matched to a gene: 12. The CDR3 DNA sequence: TGTGCCAGCAGTGTGCGACTAGCGGCACCAACTTACGAGCAGTACTTC. Translation: CASSVRLAAPTYEQYF.

The genes are TRBV20-1 and TRBJ2-7; D perhaps matches TRBD1 (5 bases). The CDR3 consists of 15 residues. Germline-derived CDR1 and CDR2 are DFQATT and SNEGSKA (reference sequence). V dropped 0 bases and J dropped 7 bases, with 19 bases sitting between them. The CDR3 loop is CSARDKWGALGEQYF. The CDR3 DNA follows: TGCAGTGCTAGAGATAAATGGGGCGCCTTGGGAGAGCAGTACTTC.

The chain combines TRBV4-1 with TRBJ1-2, with a weak D call TRBD1 (6 bases). Trimming left V 1 base short and J 4 bases short, with 13 bases between. This CDR3 is 15 amino acids long. Germline V CDR1 and CDR2: MGHRA, YSYEKL. CDR3 region: CASSQGWARGYGYTF. CDR3 bases: TGCGCCAGCAGCCAAGGTTGGGCCAGGGGCTATGGCTACACCTTC.

DNA of the CDR3: TGTGCCATCAGTGACGGGACTAGCGGGGGAACAGATACGCAGTATTTT. This encodes CAISDGTSGGTDTQYF. The genes are TRBV10-3 and TRBJ2-3; 14 nucleotides line up with TRBD2. This CDR3 is 16 amino acids long. CDR1 and CDR2 (germline): ENHRY, SYGVKD. Losses at the gene ends were 3 bases for V and 3 bases for J; bases not matched to a gene: 2.

The CDR3 sequence: CASSLIRFEKLFF. The CDR3 DNA is TGTGCCAGCAGCCTGATACGATTCGAAAAACTGTTTTTT. The chain is built from TRBV7-9 and TRBJ1-4; D not certain. Germline CDR1 SEHNR, CDR2 FQNEAQ (reference sequence). V dropped 5 bases and J dropped 8 bases, with 12 bases sitting between them. CDR3 length: 13 amino acids.

This clonotype was counted at least ten times. The genes are TRBV29-1 and TRBJ2-7; TRBD2 might be the D (6 bases). Germline V gene data show CDR1 as SQVTM and CDR2 as ANQGSEA. V dropped 5 bases and J dropped 2 bases, with 13 bases sitting between them. The CDR3 runs 13 residues. The CDR3 region has the DNA TGCAGCGTTAAGGGCGGGACCGCCTACGAGCAGTACTTC. Translating it yields CSVKGGTAYEQYF.

This clonotype has only a few counts. V usage is TRBV4-2 and J usage is TRBJ2-2, with 8 bases aligning to TRBD2. The CDR3 sequence is 15 residues long. V trimming: 2 bases; J trimming: 4 bases; junction bases outside the gene matches: 3. Germline V gene sequence: CDR1 LGHNA, CDR2 YNFKEQ. CDR3 nucleotides: TGTGCCAGCAGCCAATCGGGACTAGTCACCGGGGAGCTGTTTTTT. Translating gives CASSQSGLVTGELFF.

The CDR3 region is CASSHQGADEQYF. CDR3 DNA: TGTGCCAGCAGTCATCAGGGCGCTGACGAGCAGTACTTC. The J gene is TRBJ2-7, the V gene TRBV28, with D tentatively TRBD1 (5 bases). With 5 bases removed from V and 5 bases from J, the gap between germline ends came to 13 bases. There are 13 residues in the CDR3. Germline V gene sequence: CDR1 MDHEN, CDR2 SYDVKM.

This sequence joins TRBV20-1 and TRBJ2-3; either TRBD1 or TRBD2 may fit D (5 bases each). Germline CDR1 is DFQATT and CDR2 is SNEGSKA (reference sequence). The CDR3 is 12 amino acids. The CDR3 nucleotides read TGCAGGGCTTTCGGGACGGGATATACGCAGTATTTT. Amino acid sequence: CRAFGTGYTQYF.